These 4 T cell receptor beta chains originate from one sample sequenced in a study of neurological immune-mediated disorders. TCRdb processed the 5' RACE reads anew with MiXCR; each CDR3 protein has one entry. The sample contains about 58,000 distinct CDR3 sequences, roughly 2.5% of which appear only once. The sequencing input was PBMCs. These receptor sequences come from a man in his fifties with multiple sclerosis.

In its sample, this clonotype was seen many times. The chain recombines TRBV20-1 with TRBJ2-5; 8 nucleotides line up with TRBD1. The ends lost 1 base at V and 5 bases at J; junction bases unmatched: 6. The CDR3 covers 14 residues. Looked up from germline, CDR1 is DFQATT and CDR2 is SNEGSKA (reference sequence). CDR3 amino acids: CSARVGQGRETQYF. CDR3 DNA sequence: TGCAGTGCTAGAGTCGGACAGGGTAGGGAGACCCAGTACTTC.

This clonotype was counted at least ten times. This chain's CDR3 is CASSRGQGSTDTQYF. The CDR3 region has the DNA TGTGCCAGCAGCCGTGGACAGGGTAGCACAGATACGCAGTATTTT. V is TRBV7-9 and J is TRBJ2-3; 8 bases map to TRBD1. The germline V gene has CDR1 SEHNR and CDR2 FQNEAQ (reference sequence). Trimming removed 5 bases from V and 0 bases from J; junction bases left unmatched: 4. CDR3 length equals 15 residues.

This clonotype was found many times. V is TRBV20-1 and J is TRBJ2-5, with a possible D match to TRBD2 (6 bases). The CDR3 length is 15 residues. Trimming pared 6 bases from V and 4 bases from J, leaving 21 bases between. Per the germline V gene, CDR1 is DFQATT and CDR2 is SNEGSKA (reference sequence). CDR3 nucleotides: TGCAGTGCCGAACTAAGCGGGTTTGCTGGAGAGACCCAGTACTTC. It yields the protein CSAELSGFAGETQYF.

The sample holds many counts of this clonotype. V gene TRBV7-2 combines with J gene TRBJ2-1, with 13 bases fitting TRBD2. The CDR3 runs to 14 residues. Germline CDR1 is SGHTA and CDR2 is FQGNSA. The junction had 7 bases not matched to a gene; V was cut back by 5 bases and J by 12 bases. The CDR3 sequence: CASSPNGLAGVQFF. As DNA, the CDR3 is TGTGCCAGCAGCCCGAACGGACTAGCGGGGGTGCAGTTCTTC.